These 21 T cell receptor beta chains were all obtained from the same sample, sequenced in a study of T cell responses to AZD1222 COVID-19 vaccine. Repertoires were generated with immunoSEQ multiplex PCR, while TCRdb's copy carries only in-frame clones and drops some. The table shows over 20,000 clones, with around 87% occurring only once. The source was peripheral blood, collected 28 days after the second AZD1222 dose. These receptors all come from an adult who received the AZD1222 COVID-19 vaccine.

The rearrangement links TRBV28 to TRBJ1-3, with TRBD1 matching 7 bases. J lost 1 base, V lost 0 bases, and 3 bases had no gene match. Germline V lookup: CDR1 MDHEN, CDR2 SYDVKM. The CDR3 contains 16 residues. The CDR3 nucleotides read TGTGCCAGCAGTTTATGGTCAGGGGGGTCTGGAAACACCATATATTTT. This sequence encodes CASSLWSGGSGNTIYF.

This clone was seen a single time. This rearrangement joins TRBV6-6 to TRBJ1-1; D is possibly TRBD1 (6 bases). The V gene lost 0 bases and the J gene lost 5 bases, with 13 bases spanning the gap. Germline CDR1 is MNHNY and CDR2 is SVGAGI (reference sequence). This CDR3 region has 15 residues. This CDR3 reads CASSYSGGQGTEAFF. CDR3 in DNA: TGTGCCAGCAGTTACTCCGGGGGGCAGGGTACTGAAGCTTTCTTT.

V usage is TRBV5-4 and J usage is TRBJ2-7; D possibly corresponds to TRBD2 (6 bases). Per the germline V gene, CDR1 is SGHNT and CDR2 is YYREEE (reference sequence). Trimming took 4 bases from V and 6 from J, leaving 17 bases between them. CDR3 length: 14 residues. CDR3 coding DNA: TGTGCCAGCAGCCGACTAGAAGGTCGGTTCGAGCAGTACTTC. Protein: CASSRLEGRFEQYF.

CDR3 protein: CASSARQYEQYF. CDR3 nucleotide sequence: TGTGCCAGCAGCGCTCGACAGTACGAGCAGTACTTC. The V and J genes are TRBV28 and TRBJ2-7, with D possibly TRBD1 on 5 matching bases. V lost 6 bases and J 4 bases, leaving 10 bases between the germline ends. Germline V gives CDR1 MDHEN, CDR2 SYDVKM. The CDR3 covers 12 residues.

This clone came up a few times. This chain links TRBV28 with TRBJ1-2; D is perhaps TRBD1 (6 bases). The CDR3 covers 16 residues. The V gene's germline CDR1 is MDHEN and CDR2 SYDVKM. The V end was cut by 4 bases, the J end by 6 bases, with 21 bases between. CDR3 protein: CASSSSGTLGGHGYTF. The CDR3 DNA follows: TGTGCCAGCAGTTCCTCCGGGACACTAGGCGGCCATGGCTACACCTTC.

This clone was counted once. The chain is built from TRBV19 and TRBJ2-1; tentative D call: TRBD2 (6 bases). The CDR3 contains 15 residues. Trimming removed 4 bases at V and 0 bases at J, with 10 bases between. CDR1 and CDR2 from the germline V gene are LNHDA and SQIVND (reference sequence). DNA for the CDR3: TGTGCCAGTAGTAGTAGCGGTTCCTCCTACAATGAGCAGTTCTTC. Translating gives CASSSSGSSYNEQFF.

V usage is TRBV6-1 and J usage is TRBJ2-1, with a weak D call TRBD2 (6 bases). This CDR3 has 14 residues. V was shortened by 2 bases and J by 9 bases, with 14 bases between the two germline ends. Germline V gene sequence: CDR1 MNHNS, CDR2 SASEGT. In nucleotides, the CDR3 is TGTGCCAGCAGTGAATTCGCTAGCGCGGCTGAGCAGTTCTTC. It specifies CASSEFASAAEQFF.

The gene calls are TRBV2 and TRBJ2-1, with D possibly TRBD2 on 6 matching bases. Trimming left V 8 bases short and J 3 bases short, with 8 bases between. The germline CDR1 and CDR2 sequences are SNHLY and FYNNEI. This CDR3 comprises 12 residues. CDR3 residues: CASVGGYNEQFF. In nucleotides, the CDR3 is TGTGCCAGCGTGGGGGGCTACAATGAGCAGTTCTTC.

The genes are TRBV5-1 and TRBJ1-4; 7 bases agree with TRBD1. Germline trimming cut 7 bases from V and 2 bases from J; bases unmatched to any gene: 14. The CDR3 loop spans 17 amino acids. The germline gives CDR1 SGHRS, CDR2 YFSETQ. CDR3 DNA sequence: TGCGCCAGCGGACGGACAGGCAACATTGGGACTAATGAAAAACTGTTTTTT. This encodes CASGRTGNIGTNEKLFF. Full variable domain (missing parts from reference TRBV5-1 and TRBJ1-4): KAGVTQTPRYLIKTRGQQVTLSCSPISGHRSVSWYQQTPGQGLQFLFEYFSETQRNKGNFPGRFSGRQFSNSRSEMNVSTLELGDSALYLCASGRTGNIGTNEKLFFGSGTQLSVL.

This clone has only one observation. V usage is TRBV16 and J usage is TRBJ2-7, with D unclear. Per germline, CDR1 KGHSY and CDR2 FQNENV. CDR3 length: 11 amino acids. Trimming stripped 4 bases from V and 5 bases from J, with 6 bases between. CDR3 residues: CASSPTHEQYF. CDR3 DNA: TGTGCCAGCAGCCCGACCCACGAGCAGTACTTC.

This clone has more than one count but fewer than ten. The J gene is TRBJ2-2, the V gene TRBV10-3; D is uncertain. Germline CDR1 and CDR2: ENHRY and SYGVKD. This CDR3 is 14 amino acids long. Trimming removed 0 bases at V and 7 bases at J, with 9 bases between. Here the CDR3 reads CAISESEEGGELFF. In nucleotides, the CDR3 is TGTGCCATCAGTGAGTCAGAGGAAGGCGGGGAGCTGTTTTTT.

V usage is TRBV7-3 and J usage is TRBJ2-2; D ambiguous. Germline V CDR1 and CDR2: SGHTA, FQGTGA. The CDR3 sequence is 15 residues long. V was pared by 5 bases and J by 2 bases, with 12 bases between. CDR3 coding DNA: TGTGCCAGCAGCCCCCAACTCGGAAACACCGGGGAGCTGTTTTTT. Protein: CASSPQLGNTGELFF.

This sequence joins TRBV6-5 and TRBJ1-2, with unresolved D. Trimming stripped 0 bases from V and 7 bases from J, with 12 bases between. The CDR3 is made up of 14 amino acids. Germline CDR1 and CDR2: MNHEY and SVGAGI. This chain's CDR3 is CASSYSGRFTGYTF. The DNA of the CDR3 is TGTGCCAGCAGTTACTCGGGCAGATTTACTGGCTACACCTTC.

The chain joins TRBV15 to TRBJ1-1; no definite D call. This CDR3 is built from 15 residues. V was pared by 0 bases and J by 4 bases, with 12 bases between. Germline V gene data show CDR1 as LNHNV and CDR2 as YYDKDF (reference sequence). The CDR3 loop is CATSRDQQLPTEAFF. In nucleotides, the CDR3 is TGTGCCACCAGCAGAGATCAACAGCTACCCACTGAAGCTTTCTTT.

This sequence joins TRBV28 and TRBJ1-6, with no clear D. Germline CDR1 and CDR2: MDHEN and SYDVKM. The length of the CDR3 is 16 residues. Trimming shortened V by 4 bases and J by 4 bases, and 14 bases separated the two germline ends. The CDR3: CASSSAGTIYNSPLHF. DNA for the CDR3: TGTGCCAGCAGTTCGGCGGGCACGATATATAATTCACCCCTCCACTTT. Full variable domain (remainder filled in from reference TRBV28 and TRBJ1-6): DVKVTQSSRYLVKRTGEKVFLECVQDMDHENMFWYRQDPGLGLRLIYFSYDVKMKEKGDIPEGYSVSREKKERFSLILESASTNQTSMYLCASSSAGTIYNSPLHFGNGTRLTVT.

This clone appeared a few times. The DNA for the CDR3 is TGTGCCAGCTTCGATGGTATAGGGGGAACGGCAACTAATGAAAAACTGTTTTTT. The encoded protein is CASFDGIGGTATNEKLFF. The V call is TRBV28, the J call TRBJ1-4, with a tentative D call TRBD1 (6 bases). The germline gives CDR1 MDHEN, CDR2 SYDVKM. The CDR3 is 18 amino acids. Deletions cut 8 bases from V and 0 bases from J, with 22 bases between. Looking up the rest from reference TRBV28 and TRBJ1-4 gives the full variable domain: DVKVTQSSRYLVKRTGEKVFLECVQDMDHENMFWYRQDPGLGLRLIYFSYDVKMKEKGDIPEGYSVSREKKERFSLILESASTNQTSMYLCASFDGIGGTATNEKLFFGSGTQLSVL.

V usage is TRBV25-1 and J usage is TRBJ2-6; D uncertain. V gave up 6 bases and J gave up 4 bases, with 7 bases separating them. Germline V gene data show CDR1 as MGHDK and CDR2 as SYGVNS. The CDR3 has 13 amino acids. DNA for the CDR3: TGTGCCAGCAGGGTATCCGGGGCCAACGTCCTGACTTTC. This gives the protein CASRVSGANVLTF.

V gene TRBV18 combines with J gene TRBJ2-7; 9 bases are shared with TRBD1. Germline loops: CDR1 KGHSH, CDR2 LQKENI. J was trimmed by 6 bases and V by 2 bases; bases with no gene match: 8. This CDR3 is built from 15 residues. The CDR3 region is CASSPKGQGTGEQYF. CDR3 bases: TGTGCCAGCTCACCAAAGGGACAGGGAACGGGCGAGCAGTACTTC. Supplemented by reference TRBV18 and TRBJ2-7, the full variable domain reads NAGVMQNPRHLVRRRGQEARLRCSPMKGHSHVYWYRQLPEEGLKFMVYLQKENIIDESGMPKERFSAEFPKEGPSILRIQQVVRGDSAAYFCASSPKGQGTGEQYFGPGTRLTVT.

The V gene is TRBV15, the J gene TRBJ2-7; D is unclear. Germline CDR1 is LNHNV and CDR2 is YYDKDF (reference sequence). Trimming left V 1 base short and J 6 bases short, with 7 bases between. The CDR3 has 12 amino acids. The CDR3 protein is CATSRGRLEQYF. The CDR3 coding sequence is TGTGCCACCAGCAGAGGTCGGCTCGAGCAGTACTTC. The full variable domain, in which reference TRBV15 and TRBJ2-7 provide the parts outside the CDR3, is DAMVIQNPRYQVTQFGKPVTLSCSQTLNHNVMYWYQQKSSQAPKLLFHYYDKDFNNEADTPDNFQSRRPNTSFCFLDIRSPGLGDTAMYLCATSRGRLEQYFGPGTRLTVT.

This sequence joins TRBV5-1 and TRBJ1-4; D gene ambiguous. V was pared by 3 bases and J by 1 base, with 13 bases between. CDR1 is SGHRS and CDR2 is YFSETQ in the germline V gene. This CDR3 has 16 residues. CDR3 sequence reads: CASSSLPTQTNEKLFF. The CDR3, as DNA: TGCGCCAGCAGCTCCTTGCCCACTCAAACTAATGAAAAACTGTTTTTT.

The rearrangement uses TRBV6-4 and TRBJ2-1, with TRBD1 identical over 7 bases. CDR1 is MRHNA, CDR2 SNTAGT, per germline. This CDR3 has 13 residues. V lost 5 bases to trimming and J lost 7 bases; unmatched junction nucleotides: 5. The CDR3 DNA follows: TGTGCCAGCAGTATAGGGGGCGGAAATGAGCAGTTCTTC. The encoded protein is CASSIGGGNEQFF.